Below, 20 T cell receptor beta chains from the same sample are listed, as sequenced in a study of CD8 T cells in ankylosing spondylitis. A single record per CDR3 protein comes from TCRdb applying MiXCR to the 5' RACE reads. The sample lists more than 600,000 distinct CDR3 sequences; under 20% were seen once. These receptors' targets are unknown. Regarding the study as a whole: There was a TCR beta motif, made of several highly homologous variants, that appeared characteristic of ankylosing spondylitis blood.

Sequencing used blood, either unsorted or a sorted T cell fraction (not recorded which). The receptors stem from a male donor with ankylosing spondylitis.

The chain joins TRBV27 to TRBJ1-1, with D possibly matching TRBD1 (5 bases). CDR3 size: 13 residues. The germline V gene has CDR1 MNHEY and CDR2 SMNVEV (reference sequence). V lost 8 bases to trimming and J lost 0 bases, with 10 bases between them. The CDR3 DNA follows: TGTGCCAGCTTGGGGCTGTTGAACACTGAAGCTTTCTTT. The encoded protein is CASLGLLNTEAFF.

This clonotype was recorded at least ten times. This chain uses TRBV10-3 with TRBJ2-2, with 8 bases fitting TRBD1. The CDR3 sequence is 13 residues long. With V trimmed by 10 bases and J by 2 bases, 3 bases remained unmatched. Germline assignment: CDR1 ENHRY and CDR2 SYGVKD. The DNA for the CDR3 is TGTGCCACCCAGGGGGCTAACACCGGGGAGCTGTTTTTT. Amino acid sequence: CATQGANTGELFF.

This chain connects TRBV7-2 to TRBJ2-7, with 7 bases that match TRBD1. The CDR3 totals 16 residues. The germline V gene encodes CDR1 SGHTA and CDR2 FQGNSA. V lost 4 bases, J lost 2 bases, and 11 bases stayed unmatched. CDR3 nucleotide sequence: TGTGCCAGCAGCTCGAGGACAGGAGTACAAACCTACGAGCAGTACTTC. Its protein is CASSSRTGVQTYEQYF.

CDR3 nucleotides: TGTGCCAGCAGCCTTACTCGACAGGAAGGCTACACCTTC. It translates to CASSLTRQEGYTF. The J gene is TRBJ1-2, the V gene TRBV12-3 or TRBV12-4, with a possible D match to TRBD1 (6 bases). V gave up 6 bases and J gave up 8 bases, with 16 bases separating them. The CDR3 consists of 13 residues.

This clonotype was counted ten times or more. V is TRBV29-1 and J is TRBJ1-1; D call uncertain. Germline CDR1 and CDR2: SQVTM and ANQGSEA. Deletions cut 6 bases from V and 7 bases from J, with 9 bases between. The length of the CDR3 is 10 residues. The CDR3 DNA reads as TGCAGCGTCGCCCAATATGAAGCTTTCTTT. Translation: CSVAQYEAFF.

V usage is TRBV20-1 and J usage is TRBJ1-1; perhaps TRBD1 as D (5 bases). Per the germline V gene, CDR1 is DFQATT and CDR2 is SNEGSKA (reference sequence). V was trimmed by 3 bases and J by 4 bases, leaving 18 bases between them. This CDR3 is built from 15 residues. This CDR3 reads CSASAARRGSTEAFF. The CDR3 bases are TGCAGTGCTAGCGCTGCCCGTAGGGGATCCACTGAAGCTTTCTTT.

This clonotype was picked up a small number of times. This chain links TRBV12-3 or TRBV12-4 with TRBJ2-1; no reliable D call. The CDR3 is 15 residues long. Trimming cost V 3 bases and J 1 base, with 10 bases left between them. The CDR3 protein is CASSFEATSYNEQFF. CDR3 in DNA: TGTGCCAGCAGTTTTGAGGCGACTTCCTACAATGAGCAGTTCTTC.

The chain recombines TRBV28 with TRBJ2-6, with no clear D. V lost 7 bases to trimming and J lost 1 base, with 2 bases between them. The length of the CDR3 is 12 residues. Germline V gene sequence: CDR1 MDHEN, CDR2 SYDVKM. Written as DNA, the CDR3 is TGTGCCAGCAATTCTGGGGCCAACGTCCTGACTTTC. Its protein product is CASNSGANVLTF.

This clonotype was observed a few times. CDR3 nucleotide sequence: TGTGCCAGCAGCCTCCTCGGGACAGCTAGCGGGAGGACTCCCTACGAGCAGTACTTC. Protein product: CASSLLGTASGRTPYEQYF. This chain connects TRBV12-3 or TRBV12-4 to TRBJ2-7; 11 bases fit TRBD2. CDR3 length equals 19 residues. With 6 bases clipped from V and 2 bases from J, the junction kept 18 bases outside the gene matches.

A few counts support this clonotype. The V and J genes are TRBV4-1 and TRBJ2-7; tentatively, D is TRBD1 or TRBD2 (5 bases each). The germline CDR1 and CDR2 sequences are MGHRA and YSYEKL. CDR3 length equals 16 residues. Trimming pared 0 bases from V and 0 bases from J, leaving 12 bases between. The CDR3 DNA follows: TGCGCCAGCAGCCAAGAATGGGACGAGATCTCCTACGAGCAGTACTTC. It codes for CASSQEWDEISYEQYF.

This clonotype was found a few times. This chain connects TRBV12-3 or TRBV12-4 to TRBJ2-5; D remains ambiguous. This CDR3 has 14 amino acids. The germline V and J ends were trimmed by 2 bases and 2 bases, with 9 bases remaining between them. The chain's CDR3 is CASSLNPTQETQYF. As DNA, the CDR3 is TGTGCCAGCAGTTTAAACCCGACACAAGAGACCCAGTACTTC.

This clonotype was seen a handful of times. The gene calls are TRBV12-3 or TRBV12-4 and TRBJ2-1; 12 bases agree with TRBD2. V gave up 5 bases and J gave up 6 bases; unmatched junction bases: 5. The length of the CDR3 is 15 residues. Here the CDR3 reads CASSLRTSGINEQFF. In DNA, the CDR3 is TGTGCCAGCAGTCTAAGGACTAGCGGGATCAATGAGCAGTTCTTC.

The DNA of the CDR3 is TGTGCCAGCAGTTCGTGGGGGGGACAAGAGACCCAGTACTTC. This gives the protein CASSSWGGQETQYF. This chain connects TRBV12-3 or TRBV12-4 to TRBJ2-5; 7 bases line up with TRBD2. This CDR3 spans 14 amino acids. V lost 4 bases and J lost 2; bases outside the gene matches: 4.

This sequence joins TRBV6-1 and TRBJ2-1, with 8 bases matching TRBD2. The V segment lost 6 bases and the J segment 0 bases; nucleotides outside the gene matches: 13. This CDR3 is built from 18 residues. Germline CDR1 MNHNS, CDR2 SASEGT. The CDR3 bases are TGTGCCAGCAGGCGGGGGGTCTTACCCACTAGCTCCTACAATGAGCAGTTCTTC. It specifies CASRRGVLPTSSYNEQFF.

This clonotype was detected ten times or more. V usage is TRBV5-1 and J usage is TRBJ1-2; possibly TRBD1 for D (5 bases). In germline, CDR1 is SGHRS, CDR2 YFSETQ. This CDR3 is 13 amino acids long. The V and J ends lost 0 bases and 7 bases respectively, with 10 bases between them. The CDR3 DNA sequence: TGCGCCAGCAGCTTGGAGGGGAGTGGTGGCTACACCTTC. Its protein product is CASSLEGSGGYTF.

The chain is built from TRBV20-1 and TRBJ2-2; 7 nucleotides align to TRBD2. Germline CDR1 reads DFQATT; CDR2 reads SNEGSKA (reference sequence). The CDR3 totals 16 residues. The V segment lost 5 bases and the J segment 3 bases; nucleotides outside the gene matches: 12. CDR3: CSAPTGGRRDTGELFF. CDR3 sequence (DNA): TGCAGTGCTCCAACTGGCGGGAGACGCGACACCGGGGAGCTGTTTTTT.

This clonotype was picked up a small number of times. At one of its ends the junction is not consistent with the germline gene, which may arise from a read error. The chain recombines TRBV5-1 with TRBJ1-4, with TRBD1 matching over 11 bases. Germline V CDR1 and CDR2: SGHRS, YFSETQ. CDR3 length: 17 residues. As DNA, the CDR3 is TGCGCCAGCAGCTTCACCGGACAGGGGGCAACTAATGGAAAACTGTTTTTT. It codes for CASSFTGQGATNGKLFF.

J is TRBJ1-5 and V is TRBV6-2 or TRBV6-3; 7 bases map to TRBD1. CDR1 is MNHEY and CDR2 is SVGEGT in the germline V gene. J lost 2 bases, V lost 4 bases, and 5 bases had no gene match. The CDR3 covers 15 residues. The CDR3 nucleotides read TGTGCCAGCAGTTTTACAGGGGAAGGCAATCAGCCCCAGCATTTT. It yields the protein CASSFTGEGNQPQHF.

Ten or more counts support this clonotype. CDR3 region: CSVTGAGYGYTF. The CDR3 DNA reads as TGCAGCGTAACAGGGGCTGGCTATGGCTACACCTTC. The genes are TRBV29-1 and TRBJ1-2; 7 bases fit TRBD1. Germline V CDR1 and CDR2: SQVTM, ANQGSEA. The CDR3 consists of 12 residues. V was clipped by 6 bases and J by 4 bases; unmatched bases: 5.

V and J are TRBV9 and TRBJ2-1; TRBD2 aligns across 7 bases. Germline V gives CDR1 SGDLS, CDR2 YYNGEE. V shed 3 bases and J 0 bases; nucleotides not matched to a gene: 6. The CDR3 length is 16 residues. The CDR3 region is CASSALAASSYNEQFF. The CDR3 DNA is TGTGCCAGCAGCGCCCTAGCGGCGAGCTCCTACAATGAGCAGTTCTTC.